These 20 T cell receptor beta chains were sequenced from one sample in a study of blood T cell repertoires in COVID-19. The table came from immunoSEQ multiplex PCR; TCRdb's copy has only in-frame clones and leaves some out. The repertoire holds fewer than 400,000 clones, approximately 90% seen once, with over 3.5% in the top ten. Sequenced input: PBMCs or T cells enriched from blood (not recorded which). The receptors were sampled from a man between 25 and 39 years old who had recovered from COVID-19.

The chain links TRBV24-1 to TRBJ2-2; 10 bases line up with TRBD1. Trimming cost V 7 bases and J 4 bases; bases outside gene matches: 11. Germline CDR1 KGHDR, CDR2 SFDVKD. This CDR3 region has 17 residues. The DNA for the CDR3 is TGTGCCACCAGCGCCCGCCGCCGGGACAGGGGCACCGGGGAGCTGTTTTTT. Protein sequence: CATSARRRDRGTGELFF.

The chain couples TRBV5-5 to TRBJ1-4, with 8 nucleotides matching TRBD1. CDR1 is SGHKS, CDR2 YYEKEE, per germline (reference sequence). Germline trimming cut 5 bases from V and 5 bases from J; bases unmatched to any gene: 14. The CDR3 consists of 17 residues. The chain's CDR3 is CASSPRDRTQGNEKLFF. CDR3 bases: TGTGCCAGCAGTCCCCGGGACAGGACACAAGGGAATGAAAAACTGTTTTTT.

This clone was counted once. V gene TRBV7-8 combines with J gene TRBJ1-5; D gene ambiguous. This CDR3 has 14 residues. Trimming took off 5 bases at V and 3 bases at J, with 11 bases between the two ends. Looked up from germline, CDR1 is SGHVS and CDR2 is FQNEAQ. CDR3 region: CASSPRVLNQPQHF. The CDR3 nucleotides read TGTGCCAGCAGCCCGAGGGTCCTCAATCAGCCCCAGCATTTT.

V and J are TRBV12-3 or TRBV12-4 and TRBJ2-7, with 7 bases fitting TRBD2. V lost 6 bases, J lost 5 bases, and 4 bases stayed unmatched. This CDR3 spans 12 amino acids. This chain's CDR3 is CASSRTRNEQYF. The CDR3 DNA reads TGTGCCAGCAGCCGGACTAGAAACGAGCAGTACTTC.

The chain recombines TRBV7-9 with TRBJ2-3, with 10 bases aligning to TRBD2. Germline V lookup: CDR1 SEHNR, CDR2 FQNEAQ (reference sequence). The CDR3 length is 14 residues. Losses at the gene ends were 5 bases for V and 4 bases for J; bases not matched to a gene: 3. The CDR3 bases are TGTGCCAGCAGCCAAGGGACTAGCGCAGATACGCAGTATTTT. This translates into CASSQGTSADTQYF. Based on the CDR3 plus reference TRBV7-9 and TRBJ2-3, the full variable domain is DTGVSQNPRHKITKRGQNVTFRCDPISEHNRLYWYRQTLGQGPEFLTYFQNEAQLEKSRLLSDRFSAERPKGSFSTLEIQRTEQGDSAMYLCASSQGTSADTQYFGPGTRLTVL.

V gene TRBV19 combines with J gene TRBJ1-2; TRBD1 matches at 10 bases. CDR1 LNHDA and CDR2 SQIVND come from the germline V gene (reference sequence). The CDR3 is 17 amino acids. With V trimmed by 5 bases and J by 6 bases, 15 bases remained unmatched. CDR3 DNA sequence: TGTGCCAGTAGTGGAACCCACCGAACGACAGGGGGCGATGGCTACACCTTC. Protein: CASSGTHRTTGGDGYTF.

The count of this clone is one. The chain combines TRBV6-5 with TRBJ2-3; perhaps TRBD1 as D (6 bases). The CDR3 is 15 residues long. From germline, CDR1 is MNHEY and CDR2 SVGAGI. V gave up 7 bases and J gave up 0 bases, with 14 bases separating them. CDR3 nucleotides: TGTGCCAGCACTTTGGACAGAGCTAGCACAGATACGCAGTATTTT. It yields the protein CASTLDRASTDTQYF.

The V call is TRBV12-3 or TRBV12-4, the J call TRBJ2-7; D gene unclear. CDR3 length: 11 residues. With 5 bases removed from V and 7 bases from J, the gap between germline ends came to 9 bases. The CDR3 coding sequence is TGTGCCAGCAGTCTTACAGAAGAGCAGTACTTC. Its protein product is CASSLTEEQYF.

The V gene is TRBV2, the J gene TRBJ1-6, with a weak D call TRBD1 (6 bases). The CDR3 sequence is 15 residues long. Trimming took 3 bases from V and 3 from J, leaving 9 bases between them. Germline V lookup: CDR1 SNHLY, CDR2 FYNNEI. This chain's CDR3 is CASSETGNYNSPLHF. As DNA, the CDR3 is TGTGCCAGCAGTGAGACAGGCAACTATAATTCACCCCTCCACTTT.

V usage is TRBV2 and J usage is TRBJ1-2; 7 bases align to TRBD1. J gave up 7 bases and V 6 bases, and 8 bases lay outside the gene matches. Germline assignment: CDR1 SNHLY and CDR2 FYNNEI. CDR3 length equals 13 residues. This CDR3 is CASSRDSAGGYTF. Here the CDR3 DNA reads TGTGCCAGCAGCAGGGACAGTGCGGGTGGCTACACCTTC.

J is TRBJ2-7 and V is TRBV28, with 7 bases aligning to TRBD2. V gave up 3 bases and J gave up 4 bases; unmatched junction bases: 3. The germline V gene encodes CDR1 MDHEN and CDR2 SYDVKM. The CDR3 sequence is 13 residues long. CDR3 bases: TGTGCCAGCAGTTTGGGACTAACATACGAGCAGTACTTC. Protein sequence: CASSLGLTYEQYF.

The rearrangement uses TRBV30 and TRBJ2-2, with 9 bases identical to TRBD2. This CDR3 comprises 13 residues. Losses at the gene ends were 1 base for V and 6 bases for J; bases not matched to a gene: 0. Germline values: CDR1 GTSNPN, CDR2 SVGIG (reference sequence). DNA for the CDR3: TGTGCCTGGAGTGGGACTAGCGCCGGGGAGCTGTTTTTT. Residues: CAWSGTSAGELFF.

CDR3 protein: CASSPTTGWNTEAFF. DNA for the CDR3: TGTGCCAGCAGCCCCACCACAGGGTGGAACACTGAAGCTTTCTTT. V is TRBV3-1 (or the pseudogene TRBV3-2) and J is TRBJ1-1; D possibly corresponds to TRBD1 (6 bases). The CDR3 is made up of 15 amino acids. Germline V gives CDR1 LGHDT, CDR2 YNNKEL (reference sequence). Trimming removed 4 bases from V and 1 base from J, with 13 bases in between.

This chain links TRBV18 with TRBJ2-2; 8 bases are shared with TRBD2. Germline V gene sequence: CDR1 KGHSH, CDR2 LQKENI. The trim removed 3 bases at V and 5 bases at J, leaving 5 bases unmatched. CDR3 length: 15 residues. The CDR3 region has the DNA TGTGCCAGCTCACCGGGGATAGCGGGAACCGGGGAGCTGTTTTTT. Translated, it gives CASSPGIAGTGELFF.

The chain has TRBV4-2 and TRBJ2-2; a possible D gene is TRBD1 (5 bases). CDR1 and CDR2 (germline): LGHNA, YNFKEQ. This CDR3 is 13 amino acids long. V was cut by 6 bases and J by 1 base, with 6 bases left in between. Written as DNA, the CDR3 is TGTGCCAGCAGTCAGGGGAACACCGGGGAGCTGTTTTTT. The encoded protein is CASSQGNTGELFF.

The chain is built from TRBV7-9 and TRBJ1-2; D remains ambiguous. Germline V CDR1 and CDR2: SEHNR, FQNEAQ (reference sequence). Trimming took 1 base from V and 8 from J, leaving 14 bases between them. CDR3 length equals 14 residues. CDR3 residues: CASSLDRGSGGYTF. The CDR3 coding sequence is TGTGCCAGCAGCTTAGATCGGGGTTCGGGGGGCTACACCTTC.

The chain couples TRBV7-8 to TRBJ2-3, with D tentatively TRBD2 (5 bases). Germline loops: CDR1 SGHVS, CDR2 FQNEAQ. The CDR3 totals 15 residues. Trimming cost V 2 bases and J 4 bases, with 13 bases left between them. The CDR3 loop reads CASSLHPGGSDTQYF. DNA of the CDR3: TGTGCCAGCAGCTTACACCCTGGAGGCTCAGATACGCAGTATTTT.

The chain joins TRBV5-1 to TRBJ1-2; D is uncertain. The V gene lost 3 bases and the J gene lost 6 bases, with 15 bases spanning the gap. The CDR3 consists of 14 residues. In germline, CDR1 is SGHRS, CDR2 YFSETQ. CDR3 DNA: TGCGCCAGCAGCTGGGCGATTGAATCCGATGGCTACACCTTC. Residues: CASSWAIESDGYTF.

The chain combines TRBV5-1 with TRBJ1-4, with 7 bases identical to TRBD1. Germline assignment: CDR1 SGHRS and CDR2 YFSETQ. V trimming: 1 base; J trimming: 4 bases; junction bases outside the gene matches: 1. The CDR3 extends over 14 amino acids. The CDR3 DNA reads as TGCGCCAGCAGCTTGCCAGGGGGTAATGAAAAACTGTTTTTT. Amino acid sequence: CASSLPGGNEKLFF.

The chain has TRBV19 and TRBJ1-1, with TRBD1 matching over 9 bases. The CDR3 extends over 13 amino acids. V was pared by 3 bases and J by 6 bases, with 2 bases of the junction left unmatched. Germline loops: CDR1 LNHDA, CDR2 SQIVND (reference sequence). As DNA, the CDR3 is TGTGCCAGTAGTATGGGACAGGGTTCTGAAGCTTTCTTT. Its translation: CASSMGQGSEAFF.